Listed below are T cell receptor beta chains from one sample, sequenced in a study of control samples from healthy donors and cancer patients. Libraries were prepared by immunoSEQ multiplex PCR; TCRdb keeps only in-frame clonotypes and omits some of them. Of more than 110,000 clones listed, about nine tenths were seen once; the top ten hold roughly 8.7%. Sequenced input: blood. Receptors were obtained from a woman aged 25 to 39 in good health. Both conserved end residues are part of each CDR3. D genes are given only for firm matches. A clone size is listed for some rows: how often the clone was seen (once, few, many), or a class if it is expanded.

cdr3_length clone_size d_call j_call v_call cdr3_aa cdr3_nt
16 - TRBD2 TRBJ2-1 TRBV7-9 CASSHPGTSVDNEQFF TGTGCCAGCAGCCACCCCGGGACTAGCGTAGACAATGAGCAGTTCTTC
13 - - TRBJ2-1 TRBV2 CASEPGKYNEQFF TGTGCCAGCGAACCGGGAAAATACAATGAGCAGTTCTTC
13 - - TRBJ1-1 TRBV18 CASSEVQNTEAFF TGTGCCAGCTCGGAGGTCCAGAACACTGAAGCTTTCTTT
13 once - TRBJ2-7 TRBV7-9 CASSGGSTYEQYF TGTGCCAGCAGCGGGGGAAGTACCTACGAGCAGTACTTC
15 - - TRBJ1-3 TRBV5-1 CASSREQGSGNTIYF TGCGCCAGCAGCAGAGAACAGGGCTCTGGAAACACCATATATTTT
16 few TRBD2 TRBJ2-4 TRBV27 CASSSGGTLAKNIQYF TGTGCCAGCAGTTCGGGGGGGACCCTAGCTAAAAACATTCAGTACTTC
13 - TRBD2 TRBJ2-1 TRBV7-2 CACRASGYNEQFF TGTGCCTGCCGGGCTAGCGGGTACAATGAGCAGTTCTTC
15 - - TRBJ1-5 TRBV15 CATSRDKSYNQPQHF TGTGCCACCAGCAGAGATAAGAGTTACAATCAGCCCCAGCATTTT
18 - - TRBJ2-5 TRBV11-2 CASSGGGLGPKYQETQYF TGTGCCAGCAGCGGGGGAGGCTTGGGACCCAAGTACCAAGAGACCCAGTACTTC
12 - - TRBJ1-1 TRBV29-1 CSVSRHNTEAFF TGCAGCGTCTCCAGACACAACACTGAAGCTTTCTTT
14 - TRBD1 TRBJ1-1 TRBV6-5 CASSYRQGNSEAFF TGTGCCAGCAGTTATAGACAGGGGAATTCTGAAGCTTTCTTT
17 few TRBD2 TRBJ2-1 TRBV5-1 CASSLGTSGRRGNEQFF TGCGCCAGCAGCTTGGGAACTAGCGGGAGGAGGGGGAATGAGCAGTTCTTC
13 - - TRBJ2-1 TRBV6-5 CASRLVQGNEQFF TGTGCCAGCCGACTAGTACAGGGCAATGAGCAGTTCTTC
13 - - TRBJ1-1 TRBV7-9 CASSLAEHTEAFF TGTGCCAGCAGCTTAGCTGAGCACACTGAAGCTTTCTTT
15 - - TRBJ1-4 TRBV5-1 CASSSEHQTNEKLFF TGCGCCAGCAGCTCCGAACACCAGACTAATGAAAAACTGTTTTTT
15 - TRBD2 TRBJ2-7 TRBV27 CASSVLAGGPPEQYF TGTGCCAGCAGTGTTCTAGCGGGAGGGCCTCCCGAGCAGTACTTC
15 - - TRBJ2-7 TRBV7-8 CASSLGDTPSYEQYF TGTGCCAGCAGCTTAGGCGACACTCCCTCCTACGAGCAGTACTTC